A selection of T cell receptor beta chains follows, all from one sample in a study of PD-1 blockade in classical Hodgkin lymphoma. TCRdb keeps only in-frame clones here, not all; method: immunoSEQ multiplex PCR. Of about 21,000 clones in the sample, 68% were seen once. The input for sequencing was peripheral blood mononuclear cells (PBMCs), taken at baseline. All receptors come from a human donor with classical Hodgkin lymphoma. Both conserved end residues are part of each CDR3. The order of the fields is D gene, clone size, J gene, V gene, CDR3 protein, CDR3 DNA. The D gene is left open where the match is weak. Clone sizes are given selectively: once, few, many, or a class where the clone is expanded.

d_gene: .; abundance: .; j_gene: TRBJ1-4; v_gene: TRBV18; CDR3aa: CASSDQEREKLFF; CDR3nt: TGTGCCAGCTCAGATCAGGAGCGTGAAAAACTGTTTTTT
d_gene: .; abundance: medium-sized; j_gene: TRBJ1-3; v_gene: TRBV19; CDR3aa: CASSMTGGGNTIYF; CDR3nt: TGTGCCAGTAGTATGACGGGTGGAGGAAACACCATATATTTT
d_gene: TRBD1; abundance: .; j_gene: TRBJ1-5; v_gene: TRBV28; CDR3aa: CASSSVWDSFSPQHF; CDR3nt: TGTGCCAGCAGTTCTGTATGGGACAGCTTTTCGCCCCAGCATTTT
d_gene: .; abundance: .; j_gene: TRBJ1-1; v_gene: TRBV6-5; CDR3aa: CASSYVGANTEAFF; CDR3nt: TGTGCCAGCAGTTACGTAGGGGCGAACACTGAAGCTTTCTTT
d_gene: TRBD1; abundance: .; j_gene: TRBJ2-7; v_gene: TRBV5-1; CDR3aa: CASSRDSTGDAYEQYF; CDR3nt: TGCGCCAGCAGCCGCGACTCGACAGGGGACGCCTACGAGCAGTACTTC
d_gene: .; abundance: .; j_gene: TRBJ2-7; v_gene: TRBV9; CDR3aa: CASSAWAGGEQYF; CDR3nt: TGTGCCAGCAGTGCCTGGGCAGGTGGCGAGCAGTACTTC
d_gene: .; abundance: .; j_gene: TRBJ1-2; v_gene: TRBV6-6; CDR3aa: CASSGYGYTF; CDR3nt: TGTGCCAGCAGCGGGTATGGCTACACCTTC
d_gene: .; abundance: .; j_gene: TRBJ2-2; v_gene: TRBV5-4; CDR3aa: CATYPGGHNTGELFF; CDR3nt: TGTGCCACCTATCCCGGCGGGCACAACACCGGGGAGCTGTTTTTT
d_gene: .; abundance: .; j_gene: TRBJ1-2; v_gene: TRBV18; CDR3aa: CASSPFSGSIGYTF; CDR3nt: TGTGCCAGCTCACCATTTTCAGGATCTATTGGCTACACCTTC
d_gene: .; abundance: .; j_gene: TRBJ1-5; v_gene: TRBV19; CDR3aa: CASSIGNSNQPQHF; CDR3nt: TGTGCCAGTAGTATAGGAAACAGCAATCAGCCCCAGCATTTT
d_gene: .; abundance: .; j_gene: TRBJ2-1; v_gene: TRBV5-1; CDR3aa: CASSLGRVGGNEQFF; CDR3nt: TGCGCCAGCAGCCTCGGGCGGGTCGGGGGCAATGAGCAGTTCTTC
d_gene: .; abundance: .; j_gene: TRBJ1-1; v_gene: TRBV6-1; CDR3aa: CASSEDLASGTTEAFF; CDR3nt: TGTGCCAGCAGTGAAGATTTGGCTTCAGGGACCACTGAAGCTTTCTTT
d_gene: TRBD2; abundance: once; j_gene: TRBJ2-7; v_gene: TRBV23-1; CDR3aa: CASSHSLAGGNNYEQYF; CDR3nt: TGCGCCAGCAGTCATAGTCTAGCGGGAGGGAACAACTACGAGCAGTACTTC
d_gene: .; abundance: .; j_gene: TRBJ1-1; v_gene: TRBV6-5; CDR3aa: CATQRPYTEAFF; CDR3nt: TGTGCCACCCAGAGGCCATACACTGAAGCTTTCTTT
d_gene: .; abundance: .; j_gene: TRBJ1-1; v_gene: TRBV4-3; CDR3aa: CASSQVYQGATEAFF; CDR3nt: TGCGCCAGCAGCCAAGTTTACCAGGGCGCGACTGAAGCTTTCTTT
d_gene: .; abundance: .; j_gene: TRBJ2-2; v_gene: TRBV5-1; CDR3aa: CASSWFRDTGELFF; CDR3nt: TGCGCCAGCAGCTGGTTCAGGGACACCGGGGAGCTGTTTTTT
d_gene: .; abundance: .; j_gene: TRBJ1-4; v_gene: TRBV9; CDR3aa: CASSVADGARGEKLFF; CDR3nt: TGTGCCAGCAGCGTAGCTGACGGGGCTAGGGGTGAAAAACTGTTTTTT
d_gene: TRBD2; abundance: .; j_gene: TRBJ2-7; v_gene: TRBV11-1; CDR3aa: CASSFGTSLAEQYF; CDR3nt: TGTGCCAGCAGCTTCGGGACTAGCTTAGCCGAGCAGTACTTC
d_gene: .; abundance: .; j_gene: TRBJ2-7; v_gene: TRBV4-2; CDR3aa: CASSQEWNQAAEQYF; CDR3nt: TGTGCCAGCAGCCAAGAGTGGAACCAGGCTGCCGAGCAGTACTTC
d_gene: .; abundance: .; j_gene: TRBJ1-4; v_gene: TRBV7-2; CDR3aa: CASSFSRVANEKLFF; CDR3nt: TGTGCCAGCAGCTTCTCCAGGGTGGCTAATGAAAAACTGTTTTTT
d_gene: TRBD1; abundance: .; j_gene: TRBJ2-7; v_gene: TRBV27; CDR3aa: CASSGDSYEQYF; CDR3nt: TGTGCCAGCAGTGGGGACAGCTACGAGCAGTACTTC
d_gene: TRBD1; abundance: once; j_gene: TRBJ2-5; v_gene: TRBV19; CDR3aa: CASRNIGGSETQYF; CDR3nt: TGTGCCAGTAGGAATATAGGGGGCTCGGAGACCCAGTACTTC
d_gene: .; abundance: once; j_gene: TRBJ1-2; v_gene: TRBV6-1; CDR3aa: CASSPVGQGYGYTF; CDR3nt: TGTGCCAGCAGCCCCGTCGGGCAGGGCTATGGCTACACCTTC
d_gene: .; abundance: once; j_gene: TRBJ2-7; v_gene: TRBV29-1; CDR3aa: CSITDARASYEQYF; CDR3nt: TGCAGTATTACTGACGCCAGGGCATCCTACGAGCAGTACTTC
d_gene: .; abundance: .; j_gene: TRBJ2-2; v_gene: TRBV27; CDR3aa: CASSKDRLNTGELFF; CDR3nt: TGTGCCAGCAGCAAAGACAGATTGAACACCGGGGAGCTGTTTTTT
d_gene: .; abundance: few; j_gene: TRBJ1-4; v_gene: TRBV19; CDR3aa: CASRDNGQVEKLFF; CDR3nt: TGTGCCAGTAGGGACAACGGGCAGGTTGAAAAACTGTTTTTT
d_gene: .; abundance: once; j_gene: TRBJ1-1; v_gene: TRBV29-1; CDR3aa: CSVWEGGMWTEAFF; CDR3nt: TGCAGCGTTTGGGAGGGGGGGATGTGGACTGAAGCTTTCTTT
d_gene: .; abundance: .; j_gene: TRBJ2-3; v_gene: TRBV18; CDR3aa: CASSSHPSTDTQYF; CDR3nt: TGTGCCAGCTCATCCCACCCAAGCACAGATACGCAGTATTTT
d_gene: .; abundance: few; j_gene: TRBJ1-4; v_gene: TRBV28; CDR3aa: CASTGTGGNEKLFF; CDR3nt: TGTGCCAGCACCGGGACGGGGGGTAATGAAAAACTGTTTTTT
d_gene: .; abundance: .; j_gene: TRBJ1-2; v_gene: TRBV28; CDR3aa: CASSPPPNYGYTF; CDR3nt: TGTGCCAGCAGTCCACCACCGAACTATGGCTACACCTTC
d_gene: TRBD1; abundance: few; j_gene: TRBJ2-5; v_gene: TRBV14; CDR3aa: CASSFGQGLLETQYF; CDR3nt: TGTGCCAGCAGCTTCGGACAGGGGTTGTTGGAGACCCAGTACTTC
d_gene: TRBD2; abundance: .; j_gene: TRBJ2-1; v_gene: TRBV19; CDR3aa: CASRASGNYYNEQFF; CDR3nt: TGTGCCAGTAGGGCTAGCGGGAACTACTACAATGAGCAGTTCTTC
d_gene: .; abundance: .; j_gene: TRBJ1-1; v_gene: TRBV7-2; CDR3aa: CASSRGATEAFF; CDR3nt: TGTGCCAGCAGCCGAGGGGCAACTGAAGCTTTCTTT
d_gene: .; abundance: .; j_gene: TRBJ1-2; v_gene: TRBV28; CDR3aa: CASSLGRANYGYTF; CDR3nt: TGTGCCAGCAGTCTAGGGCGGGCGAACTATGGCTACACCTTC
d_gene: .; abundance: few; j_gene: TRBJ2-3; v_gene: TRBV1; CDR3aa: CTSSQEARWSGSTDTQYF; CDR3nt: TGCACCAGCAGCCAAGAAGCGAGATGGTCGGGGAGCACAGATACGCAGTATTTT
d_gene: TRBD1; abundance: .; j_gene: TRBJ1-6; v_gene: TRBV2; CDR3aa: CASSQGTGDSPLHF; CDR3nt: TGTGCCAGCAGTCAGGGGACAGGGGATTCACCCCTCCACTTT
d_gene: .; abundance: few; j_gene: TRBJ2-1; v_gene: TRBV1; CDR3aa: CTSSQEVLARNNEQFF; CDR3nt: TGCACCAGCAGCCAAGAGGTACTAGCGCGAAACAATGAGCAGTTCTTC
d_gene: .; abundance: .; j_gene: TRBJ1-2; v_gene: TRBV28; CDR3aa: CASSFPSGVGGYTF; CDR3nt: TGTGCCAGCAGTTTCCCTTCTGGGGTTGGTGGCTACACCTTC
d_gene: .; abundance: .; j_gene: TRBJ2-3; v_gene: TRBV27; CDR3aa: CASSLEGVADTQYF; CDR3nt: TGTGCCAGCAGTTTAGAGGGGGTGGCAGATACGCAGTATTTT
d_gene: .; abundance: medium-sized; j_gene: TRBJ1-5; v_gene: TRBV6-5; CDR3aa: CASSGGFGPQHF; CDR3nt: TGTGCCAGCAGTGGTGGTTTCGGGCCCCAGCATTTT
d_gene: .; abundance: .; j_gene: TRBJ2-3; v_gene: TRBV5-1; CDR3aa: CASSSGGTDTQYF; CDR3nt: TGCGCCAGCAGCTCCGGAGGCACAGATACGCAGTATTTT
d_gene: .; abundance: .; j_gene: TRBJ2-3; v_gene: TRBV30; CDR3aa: CAWHRRGTDTQYF; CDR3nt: TGTGCCTGGCATAGAAGGGGAACAGATACGCAGTATTTT
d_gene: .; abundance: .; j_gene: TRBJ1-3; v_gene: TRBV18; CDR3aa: CASSPPGILAGNTIYF; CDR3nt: TGTGCCAGCTCACCACCAGGGATTCTGGCTGGAAACACCATATATTTT